These T cell receptor beta chains were read from a single sample in a study of blood T cell repertoires in COVID-19. Repertoires were generated with immunoSEQ multiplex PCR, while TCRdb's copy carries only in-frame clones and drops some. Of 120,000 to 150,000 clones in the sample, around four fifths were seen once. The sample consisted of peripheral blood. Receptors originate from a woman aged 40 to 55 with active or convalescent COVID-19. The CDR3 runs from the conserved cysteine through the conserved F or W. Each record gives: CDR3 length, V gene, J gene, D gene, clone size, CDR3 protein, CDR3 DNA. The D gene is left open where the match is weak. A clone size is listed for some rows: how often the clone was seen (once, few, many), or a class if it is expanded.

>13|TRBV6-5|TRBJ2-7|NA|few
CASLKKGAGEQYF
TGTGCCAGCTTAAAAAAGGGGGCGGGGGAGCAGTACTTC
>17|TRBV18|TRBJ1-3|NA|NA
CASSPSGPGSPGNTIYF
TGTGCCAGCTCACCGTCGGGACCCGGGAGCCCCGGAAACACCATATATTTT
>17|TRBV6-1|TRBJ1-4|TRBD1|NA
CASSASTPGTGNEKLFF
TGTGCCAGCAGTGCCTCAACCCCCGGGACAGGGAATGAAAAACTGTTTTTT
>14|TRBV19|TRBJ2-7|TRBD1|NA
CASSIGGTAYEQYF
TGTGCCAGTAGTATAGGGGGGACAGCGTACGAGCAGTACTTC
>14|TRBV4-1|TRBJ1-4|NA|NA
CAISPGDANEKLFF
TGCGCCATTTCCCCAGGGGACGCTAATGAAAAACTGTTTTTT
>14|TRBV15|TRBJ1-2|TRBD1|once
CATSSSRDRYGYTF
TGTGCCACCAGCAGCAGCCGGGACAGGTATGGCTACACCTTC
>11|TRBV19|TRBJ1-2|NA|once
CASSRAGGYTF
TGTGCCAGTAGCCGGGCGGGTGGCTACACCTTC
>14|TRBV7-9|TRBJ2-7|TRBD1|NA
CASSPGGASYEQYF
TGTGCCAGCAGCCCAGGGGGCGCCTCCTACGAGCAGTACTTC
>15|TRBV5-1|TRBJ2-1|TRBD1|NA
CASSLEGAMVNEQFF
TGCGCCAGCAGCTTGGAGGGGGCAATGGTCAATGAGCAGTTCTTC
>17|TRBV5-1|TRBJ2-1|TRBD2|NA
CASSFFTAGGSLDEQFF
TGCGCCAGCAGCTTTTTTACAGCGGGGGGATCACTCGATGAGCAGTTCTTC
>12|TRBV24-1|TRBJ1-3|TRBD1|NA
CATKDRKNTIYF
TGTGCCACCAAGGACAGGAAAAACACCATATATTTT
>15|TRBV7-9|TRBJ2-3|TRBD2|NA
CASSFGAGGSDTQYF
TGTGCCAGCAGCTTCGGGGCGGGAGGCTCAGATACGCAGTATTTT
>12|TRBV10-3|TRBJ1-1|NA|NA
CAISGSDTEAFF
TGTGCCATCAGTGGGAGTGACACTGAAGCTTTCTTT
>15|TRBV28|TRBJ2-3|TRBD1|few
CASSLSQGARDTQYF
TGTGCCAGCAGTTTATCGCAGGGGGCGCGGGATACGCAGTATTTT
>13|TRBV28|TRBJ2-5|NA|NA
CASSQQGMRTQYF
TGTGCCAGCAGCCAACAGGGTATGAGGACCCAGTACTTC
>12|TRBV28|TRBJ1-1|NA|few
CASSLGAREAFF
TGTGCCAGCAGTTTAGGAGCCCGTGAAGCTTTCTTT
>14|TRBV19|TRBJ1-1|NA|NA
CASSTGLGNTEAFF
TGTGCCAGTAGTACAGGGTTAGGGAACACTGAAGCTTTCTTT
>15|TRBV28|TRBJ2-7|NA|NA
CASSSLGDIPYEQYF
TGTGCCAGCAGTTCCCTCGGGGACATCCCCTACGAGCAGTACTTC
>13|TRBV5-1|TRBJ1-2|TRBD1|NA
CASSQGGGYGYTF
TGCGCCAGCAGCCAAGGGGGCGGATATGGCTACACCTTC
>15|TRBV18|TRBJ1-1|NA|few
CASSPSRTVNTEAFF
TGTGCCAGCTCACCGAGCCGGACAGTGAACACTGAAGCTTTCTTT
>13|TRBV9|TRBJ2-7|TRBD2|NA
CASSERGGDVQYF
TGTGCCAGCAGCGAGCGTGGGGGGGACGTGCAGTACTTC
>15|TRBV13|TRBJ2-4|TRBD1|NA
CASSIRQGVQNIQYF
TGTGCCAGCAGCATCCGTCAGGGGGTCCAAAACATTCAGTACTTC
>16|TRBV3-1/TRBV3-2|TRBJ2-3|NA|NA
CASSQEGGPGVDTQYF
TGTGCCAGCAGCCAAGAGGGGGGACCCGGGGTCGATACGCAGTATTTT
>13|TRBV29-1|TRBJ2-7|TRBD1|NA
CSARTGTAYEQYF
TGCAGCGCCCGGACAGGGACCGCCTACGAGCAGTACTTC
>14|TRBV2|TRBJ1-2|NA|NA
CASTDTRANYGYTF
TGTGCCAGCACCGACACCAGAGCTAACTATGGCTACACCTTC
>15|TRBV6-5|TRBJ1-3|NA|NA
CASSYSPGSGNTIYF
TGTGCCAGCAGTTACTCCCCGGGGAGCGGAAACACCATATATTTT
>12|TRBV11-3|TRBJ2-5|NA|NA
CASSLDGETQYF
TGTGCCAGCAGCTTAGACGGGGAGACCCAGTACTTC
>13|TRBV19|TRBJ2-7|NA|NA
CASRAALAREQYF
TGTGCCAGTAGGGCGGCGTTGGCGAGAGAGCAGTACTTC
>14|TRBV28|TRBJ1-2|TRBD1|NA
CASSPGQAIYGYTF
TGTGCCAGCAGTCCCGGACAGGCCATCTATGGCTACACCTTC